The 31 T cell receptor beta chains listed next were all sequenced from one sample in a study of blood T cell repertoires in COVID-19. The data were produced by immunoSEQ multiplex PCR, yet TCRdb's version contains in-frame clones alone and is incomplete. This sample has about 200,000 clones; roughly 79% occur once, and the top ten carry roughly 6.9%. The sequencing input was peripheral blood. The receptors were gathered from a human donor with acute or convalescent COVID-19. The donor label of this sample is uncertain.

This chain joins TRBV29-1 and TRBJ1-2, with D unresolved. V lost 6 bases, J lost 0 bases, and 8 bases lay in between. This CDR3 is built from 12 residues. Germline V CDR1 and CDR2: SQVTM, ANQGSEA. CDR3 region: CSVADTNYGYTF. In DNA form, the CDR3 reads TGCAGCGTAGCGGATACTAACTATGGCTACACCTTC.

This chain links TRBV1 with TRBJ2-3; TRBD2, as called in the table, went unchecked against the DNA. TRBV1 is shown as a pseudogene. There are 16 residues in the CDR3. The CDR3, as DNA: TGCACCAGCAGCCAAGGGGGCGGGAGGGCCCCAGATACGCAGTATTTT. Its translation: CTSSQGGGRAPDTQYF.

The rearrangement joins TRBV5-4 to TRBJ2-7, with TRBD1 as a possible D gene (7 bases). Germline lookup yields CDR1 SGHNT and CDR2 YYREEE (reference sequence). Trimming removed 1 base at V and 1 base at J, with 18 bases between. The CDR3 loop spans 17 amino acids. The DNA of the CDR3 is TGTGCCAGCAGCTTGCGGTGGGCGGGACAGCAGTCCTACGAGCAGTACTTC. This sequence encodes CASSLRWAGQQSYEQYF. The complete variable domain, with remaining parts taken from reference TRBV5-4 and TRBJ2-7, reads ETGVTQSPTHLIKTRGQQVTLRCSSQSGHNTVSWYQQALGQGPQFIFQYYREEENGRGNFPPRFSGLQFPNYSSELNVNALELDDSALYLCASSLRWAGQQSYEQYFGPGTRLTVT.

The count of this clone is one. CDR3 coding DNA: TGTGCCAGCAGCGTGGACGAGGGCACTGAAGCTTTCTTT. The encoded protein is CASSVDEGTEAFF. The chain has TRBV7-9 and TRBJ1-1, with no clear D. The CDR3 contains 13 residues. The V end lost 5 bases, the J end lost 4 bases, and 11 bases lay between the germline ends. Germline values: CDR1 SEHNR, CDR2 FQNEAQ (reference sequence).

This sequence joins TRBV28 and TRBJ1-5, with 9 bases matching TRBD1. CDR3 size: 14 residues. J gave up 5 bases and V 6 bases, and 5 bases lay outside the gene matches. Per germline, CDR1 MDHEN and CDR2 SYDVKM. CDR3 protein: CASSPGQGYQPQHF. CDR3 DNA sequence: TGTGCCAGCAGCCCGGGACAGGGCTATCAGCCCCAGCATTTT.

The gene calls are TRBV19 and TRBJ2-7; D is unclear. V lost 5 bases, J lost 0 bases, and 8 bases lay in between. Germline V gene sequence: CDR1 LNHDA, CDR2 SQIVND (reference sequence). The CDR3 covers 13 residues. The CDR3 coding sequence is TGTGCCAGTAGTTTGCGGTTCTCCTACGAGCAGTACTTC. It translates to CASSLRFSYEQYF.

The chain joins TRBV18 to TRBJ2-7; 9 positions agree with TRBD2. The CDR3 totals 14 residues. The germline CDR1 and CDR2 sequences are KGHSH and LQKENI. V shed 3 bases, J shed 4 bases, and the junction held 4 bases outside the gene matches. This CDR3 is CASSPSGSQYEQYF. CDR3 nucleotide sequence: TGTGCCAGCTCACCTAGCGGGAGCCAATACGAGCAGTACTTC. The entire variable domain, with the rest obtained from reference TRBV18 and TRBJ2-7, is as follows: NAGVMQNPRHLVRRRGQEARLRCSPMKGHSHVYWYRQLPEEGLKFMVYLQKENIIDESGMPKERFSAEFPKEGPSILRIQQVVRGDSAAYFCASSPSGSQYEQYFGPGTRLTVT.

This clone has a single count. This sample includes further DNA sequences coding for the same CDR3. CDR3 residues: CASSLGTNQPQHF. Written as DNA, the CDR3 is TGTGCCAGCAGTTTGGGGACAAATCAGCCCCAGCATTTT. This chain links TRBV12-3 or TRBV12-4 with TRBJ1-5, with TRBD1 as a possible D gene (6 bases). The CDR3 sequence is 13 residues long. The V end lost 3 bases, the J end lost 4 bases, and 7 bases lay between the germline ends.

V is TRBV5-5 and J is TRBJ1-4; D not certain. The V gene's germline CDR1 is SGHKS and CDR2 YYEKEE (reference sequence). V was cut by 0 bases and J by 0 bases, with 6 bases left in between. This CDR3 is built from 15 residues. CDR3 sequence: CASSLAGATNEKLFF. The CDR3 nucleotides are TGTGCCAGCAGCTTGGCCGGAGCAACTAATGAAAAACTGTTTTTT.

The chain has TRBV29-1 and TRBJ1-1; D is perhaps TRBD1 (5 bases). The CDR3 runs 13 residues. Germline V gene sequence: CDR1 SQVTM, CDR2 ANQGSEA. The ends were cut back, 5 bases at V and 4 bases at J, with 14 bases in the middle. The CDR3 here is CSVSRVLSTEAFF. CDR3 nucleotide sequence: TGCAGCGTTTCCAGGGTCTTGAGCACTGAAGCTTTCTTT.

The chain has TRBV25-1 and TRBJ2-5, with a weak D call TRBD1 (6 bases). The CDR3 totals 15 residues. The germline CDR1 and CDR2 sequences are MGHDK and SYGVNS. Trimming shortened V by 3 bases and J by 2 bases, and 13 bases separated the two germline ends. The CDR3 DNA follows: TGTGCCAGCAGTGATCCTGGGACACGACAAGAGACCCAGTACTTC. The encoded protein is CASSDPGTRQETQYF.

This clone has only one observation. V gene TRBV7-9 combines with J gene TRBJ2-3; 11 nucleotides match TRBD2. Germline CDR1 reads SEHNR; CDR2 reads FQNEAQ (reference sequence). V shed 1 base and J 3 bases; nucleotides not matched to a gene: 9. The CDR3 runs to 18 residues. CDR3 in DNA: TGTGCCAGCAGCTTAGGGCTAGCGGGAGGACTAGGGACAGATACGCAGTATTTT. The encoded protein is CASSLGLAGGLGTDTQYF.

The V and J genes are TRBV18 and TRBJ2-5; TRBD1 is a possible D gene (6 bases). CDR1 and CDR2 (germline): KGHSH, LQKENI. The CDR3 is 18 amino acids. Trimming pared 6 bases from V and 0 bases from J, leaving 23 bases between. The CDR3 nucleotides read TGTGCCAGCTCGCCCCCTGCGAGGGGCAGGGGACACCAAGAGACCCAGTACTTC. It encodes CASSPPARGRGHQETQYF.

V and J are TRBV6-2 or TRBV6-3 and TRBJ1-2; D gene ambiguous. The length of the CDR3 is 15 residues. Germline assignment: CDR1 MNHEY and CDR2 SVGEGT. The germline V and J ends were trimmed by 2 bases and 0 bases, with 10 bases remaining between them. CDR3 region: CASSYPQISNYGYTF. In DNA form, the CDR3 reads TGTGCCAGCAGTTACCCGCAGATTTCTAACTATGGCTACACCTTC.

Here the CDR3 DNA reads TGTGCCAGCAGAAACGCGGGAACCGGGGAGCTGTTTTTT. Translation: CASRNAGTGELFF. The rearrangement uses TRBV27 and TRBJ2-2; D is possibly TRBD2 (6 bases). CDR1 MNHEY and CDR2 SMNVEV come from the germline V gene (reference sequence). The CDR3 covers 13 residues. The V gene lost 6 bases and the J gene lost 5 bases, with 10 bases spanning the gap.

This clone was seen just once. The chain employs TRBV19 and TRBJ1-3; 7 bases align to TRBD1. Germline V lookup: CDR1 LNHDA, CDR2 SQIVND (reference sequence). The CDR3 length is 13 residues. The V gene end was trimmed by 10 bases and the J gene end by 2 bases; junction bases not matched to a gene: 5. As DNA, the CDR3 is TGTGCCACAACGACAGGGCCTGGAAACACCATATATTTT. This translates into CATTTGPGNTIYF.

This clone was seen a handful of times. The chain employs TRBV11-2 and TRBJ2-7; D may be TRBD1 (6 bases). Between the trimmed V and J ends, which lost 7 bases and 1 base, there was a span of 14 bases. This CDR3 has 14 residues. Germline V gives CDR1 SGHAT, CDR2 FQNNGV. The CDR3 region is CASTFSQGSYEQYF. The CDR3 nucleotides are TGTGCCAGCACCTTCTCCCAGGGGTCCTACGAGCAGTACTTC.

The DNA for the CDR3 is TGTGCCAGCAGCCCTGGACTAACGAGCTCCTACGAGCAGTACTTC. Translated: CASSPGLTSSYEQYF. This chain connects TRBV11-2 to TRBJ2-7; D perhaps matches TRBD2 (6 bases). Looked up from germline, CDR1 is SGHAT and CDR2 is FQNNGV. Trimming cost V 5 bases and J 0 bases, with 14 bases left between them. This CDR3 region has 15 residues.

The genes are TRBV7-2 and TRBJ2-7, with a tentative D call TRBD1 (5 bases). CDR1 and CDR2 (germline): SGHTA, FQGNSA. V was shortened by 4 bases and J by 7 bases, with 14 bases between the two germline ends. The CDR3 is made up of 13 amino acids. In nucleotides, the CDR3 is TGTGCCAGCAGCTCCAGGGTTAGGGGAGAGCAGTACTTC. Translation gives CASSSRVRGEQYF.

The J gene is TRBJ2-5, the V gene TRBV21-1; no DNA check was done on the table's D call, TRBD1. TRBV21-1 is a pseudogene segment. This CDR3 spans 15 amino acids. CDR3 region: CASNKWTDLQETQYF. The CDR3 DNA reads as TGTGCCAGCAACAAATGGACAGACCTCCAAGAGACCCAGTACTTC.

Only one count was recorded for this clone. At one of its ends the junction is not consistent with the germline gene, which may arise from a read error. The chain is built from TRBV10-3 and TRBJ1-1; 7 nucleotides agree with TRBD1. CDR3 length: 14 residues. Germline V CDR1 and CDR2: ENHRY, SYGVKD. CDR3 amino acids: CAISETQGNAEAFF. The CDR3, as DNA: TGTGCCATCAGTGAAACACAGGGGAACGCTGAAGCTTTCTTT.

The V gene is TRBV11-2, the J gene TRBJ1-3; TRBD1 is a possible D gene (6 bases). This CDR3 comprises 13 residues. V lost 6 bases to trimming and J lost 4 bases, with 10 bases between them. Germline CDR1 SGHAT, CDR2 FQNNGV. CDR3 coding DNA: TGTGCCAGCAGACAGGGTAACGGAAACACCATATATTTT. Its translation: CASRQGNGNTIYF.

In this sample, this clone turned up once. The chain recombines TRBV20-1 with TRBJ2-7, with 7 bases fitting TRBD2. CDR1 is DFQATT, CDR2 SNEGSKA, per germline (reference sequence). The trim removed 3 bases at V and 2 bases at J, leaving 4 bases unmatched. The length of the CDR3 is 13 residues. CDR3 in DNA: TGCAGTGCTAGTAGCGGGCTGGCCTACGAGCAGTACTTC. Translating it yields CSASSGLAYEQYF.

V is TRBV28 and J is TRBJ1-2; weak D call: TRBD1 (5 bases). This CDR3 is built from 12 residues. The V end lost 5 bases, the J end lost 8 bases, and 12 bases lay between the germline ends. Germline-derived CDR1 and CDR2 are MDHEN and SYDVKM. The CDR3 sequence is CASSLGGSGYTF. CDR3 coding DNA: TGTGCCAGCAGTCTTGGGGGGTCCGGCTACACCTTC.

The rearrangement links TRBV27 to TRBJ2-7; 12 bases align to TRBD2. Germline assignment: CDR1 MNHEY and CDR2 SMNVEV (reference sequence). After removal of 6 bases from V and 3 bases from J, the junction contained 9 bases not matched to a gene. This CDR3 has 16 amino acids. In nucleotides, the CDR3 is TGTGCCAGCAGCAAAGGAAAGACTAGCGGGAGCTACGAGCAGTACTTC. The encoded protein is CASSKGKTSGSYEQYF.

This sequence joins TRBV5-6 and TRBJ2-7; D is perhaps TRBD1 (7 bases). The V gene's germline CDR1 is SGHDT and CDR2 YYEEEE. This CDR3 is 15 amino acids long. Trimming pared 2 bases from V and 0 bases from J, leaving 12 bases between. The CDR3 reads CASSLGGGGSYEQYF. CDR3 sequence (DNA): TGTGCCAGCAGCTTAGGAGGGGGCGGCTCCTACGAGCAGTACTTC.

V usage is TRBV27 and J usage is TRBJ2-1; 10 nucleotides match TRBD1. Trimming removed 3 bases from V and 2 bases from J; junction bases left unmatched: 7. The CDR3 spans 17 residues. Germline assignment: CDR1 MNHEY and CDR2 SMNVEV (reference sequence). DNA of the CDR3: TGTGCCAGCAGTTTGGGGCGGACAGGGGGGGCCTACAATGAGCAGTTCTTC. Translated: CASSLGRTGGAYNEQFF.

V usage is TRBV10-3 and J usage is TRBJ1-5; 8 nucleotides agree with TRBD1. CDR1 and CDR2 (germline): ENHRY, SYGVKD. Germline trimming cut 7 bases from V and 6 bases from J; bases unmatched to any gene: 8. CDR3 length: 14 amino acids. This CDR3 is CAINRQGLGQPQHF. The CDR3 bases are TGTGCCATCAACCGACAGGGGTTGGGTCAGCCCCAGCATTTT.

The chain links TRBV11-3 to TRBJ2-5, with TRBD1 as a possible D gene (6 bases). Trimming shortened V by 5 bases and J by 5 bases, and 15 bases separated the two germline ends. CDR3 length: 14 amino acids. The germline CDR1 and CDR2 sequences are SGHNT and YENEEA. CDR3 coding DNA: TGTGCCAGCAGCCCCACGAGGGGGAGTGAGACCCAGTACTTC. Residues: CASSPTRGSETQYF.

This clone was found once. The chain uses TRBV3-1 (or the pseudogene TRBV3-2) and TRBJ1-5; D is perhaps TRBD1 (6 bases). V dropped 1 base and J dropped 6 bases, with 19 bases sitting between them. CDR1 is LGHDT, CDR2 YNNKEL, per germline (reference sequence). The CDR3 loop spans 17 amino acids. CDR3 region: CASSQASGHGSGQPQHF. The CDR3 DNA sequence: TGTGCCAGCAGCCAAGCATCGGGACACGGTTCTGGTCAGCCCCAGCATTTT.

This sequence joins TRBV5-1 and TRBJ2-5; possible D gene TRBD2, 7 bases. V lost 2 bases and J lost 2, with 16 bases in between. Per the germline V gene, CDR1 is SGHRS and CDR2 is YFSETQ. The CDR3 is 16 residues long. The CDR3 protein is CASSLFGGHPQETQYF. For the CDR3, the DNA is TGCGCCAGCAGCTTATTCGGGGGGCACCCTCAAGAGACCCAGTACTTC.